The 7 T cell receptor beta chains reported below all come from one sample, sequenced in a study of T cell changes during pregnancy in multiple sclerosis. The method was immunoSEQ multiplex PCR; TCRdb's version includes in-frame clones alone and lacks a portion of them. The table lists approximately 35,000 clones, roughly nine tenths of them singletons. The sequences come from CD4+ T cells from peripheral blood mononuclear cells, collected in the second trimester of pregnancy. The receptors originated from a female donor in good health, enrolled as a control in a pregnancy study.

The chain employs TRBV5-8 and TRBJ2-7, with TRBD1 matching 9 bases. Looked up from germline, CDR1 is SGHTS and CDR2 is YDEGEE. Trimming cost V 3 bases and J 2 bases; bases outside gene matches: 15. The length of the CDR3 is 18 residues. CDR3 in amino acids: CASSWGTGTSGRPYEQYF. The CDR3 DNA is TGTGCCAGCAGCTGGGGGACAGGGACCTCGGGCAGGCCCTACGAGCAGTACTTC. Based on the CDR3 plus reference TRBV5-8 and TRBJ2-7, the full variable domain is EAGVTQSPTHLIKTRGQQATLRCSPISGHTSVYWYQQALGLGLQFLLWYDEGEERNRGNFPPRFSGRQFPNYSSELNVNALELEDSALYLCASSWGTGTSGRPYEQYFGPGTRLTVT.

The rearrangement uses TRBV7-9 and TRBJ2-5; D is ambiguous. V lost 5 bases and J lost 2, with 9 bases in between. The CDR3 consists of 13 residues. CDR1 is SEHNR, CDR2 FQNEAQ, per germline (reference sequence). The CDR3 sequence is CASSQDLQETQYF. The CDR3 bases are TGTGCCAGCAGCCAAGACTTGCAAGAGACCCAGTACTTC.

The chain combines TRBV11-3 with TRBJ1-3; the D is unclear. The CDR3 contains 15 residues. Germline values: CDR1 SGHNT, CDR2 YENEEA. Trimming stripped 5 bases from V and 4 bases from J, with 15 bases between. The CDR3 protein is CASSPRPVLGNTIYF. CDR3 coding DNA: TGTGCCAGCAGCCCCCGCCCGGTCCTGGGAAACACCATATATTTT.

The chain's CDR3 is CAWSYQGRADTQYF. The CDR3 DNA reads TGTGCCTGGAGTTATCAGGGGAGGGCAGATACGCAGTATTTT. The chain is built from TRBV30 and TRBJ2-3; weak D call: TRBD2 (7 bases). CDR3 length: 14 residues. The germline V gene has CDR1 GTSNPN and CDR2 SVGIG (reference sequence). Trimming took off 2 bases at V and 4 bases at J, with 13 bases between the two ends.

The genes are TRBV7-6 and TRBJ1-1; D gene ambiguous. V shed 1 base and J shed 2 bases, with 8 bases lying between them. CDR3 length equals 14 residues. The germline V gene encodes CDR1 SGHVS and CDR2 FNYEAQ. CDR3 residues: CASSLGGSNTEAFF. The CDR3 bases are TGTGCCAGCAGCTTAGGCGGGTCCAACACTGAAGCTTTCTTT.

The V gene is TRBV11-3, the J gene TRBJ2-7; tentatively, D is TRBD1 (5 bases). Germline V lookup: CDR1 SGHNT, CDR2 YENEEA. This CDR3 is built from 15 residues. Deletions cut 6 bases from V and 0 bases from J, with 15 bases between. The CDR3 coding sequence is TGTGCCAGCAGTCTACGAGGCAGGGCCTCCTACGAGCAGTACTTC. It specifies CASSLRGRASYEQYF.

The chain is built from TRBV4-1 and TRBJ2-3; the D is unclear. Trimming stripped 4 bases from V and 11 bases from J, with 4 bases between. CDR3 length: 9 amino acids. Germline V lookup: CDR1 MGHRA, CDR2 YSYEKL. The DNA of the CDR3 is TGCGCCAGCAGCCCTCTGCAGTATTTT. It codes for CASSPLQYF.